The rows below give T cell receptor beta chains drawn from one sample of a study of blood T cell repertoires in COVID-19. Sequenced by immunoSEQ multiplex PCR; TCRdb stores in-frame clones only, minus some. The sample has about 320,000 clones, more than 70% seen once. Sequenced sample: peripheral blood. These TCRs come from a woman between 45 and 65 years old with acute or convalescent COVID-19. Each CDR3 is given with its conserved first and last residue. The order of the fields is CDR3 length, D gene, V gene, J gene, CDR3 protein. A D gene is named only where the DNA matches it firmly.

CDR3 length: 15; D gene: NA; V gene: TRBV7-2; J gene: TRBJ1-5; CDR3 protein: CASSSGRATGQPQHF
CDR3 length: 13; D gene: NA; V gene: TRBV11-2; J gene: TRBJ1-3; CDR3 protein: CASSPGLRNTIYF
CDR3 length: 13; D gene: NA; V gene: TRBV29-1; J gene: TRBJ1-2; CDR3 protein: CSVGTGAGYGYTF
CDR3 length: 18; D gene: TRBD2; V gene: TRBV10-3; J gene: TRBJ2-4; CDR3 protein: CAISESLASGGVQNIQYF
CDR3 length: 12; D gene: TRBD2; V gene: TRBV19; J gene: TRBJ2-5; CDR3 protein: CASGGGGETQYF
CDR3 length: 14; D gene: TRBD1; V gene: TRBV2; J gene: TRBJ1-4; CDR3 protein: CASSGQGGQQKLFF
CDR3 length: 14; D gene: TRBD1; V gene: TRBV10-3; J gene: TRBJ2-1; CDR3 protein: CATTGTGSKNEQFF
CDR3 length: 14; D gene: TRBD2; V gene: TRBV2; J gene: TRBJ2-3; CDR3 protein: CASSLLSGGDTQYF
CDR3 length: 14; D gene: TRBD2; V gene: TRBV7-2; J gene: TRBJ2-3; CDR3 protein: CASSRTRSLDTQYF
CDR3 length: 15; D gene: TRBD1; V gene: TRBV11-2; J gene: TRBJ1-1; CDR3 protein: CASSFSGTDNTEAFF
CDR3 length: 15; D gene: NA; V gene: TRBV6-5; J gene: TRBJ1-3; CDR3 protein: CASSYSRQWGNTIYF
CDR3 length: 11; D gene: NA; V gene: TRBV4-2; J gene: TRBJ2-2; CDR3 protein: CASSQGRELFF